The 20 T cell receptor beta chains below all came from one sample that was sequenced in a study of Ad26.COV2.S vaccination and SARS-CoV-2 variants. Sequenced by immunoSEQ multiplex PCR; TCRdb stores in-frame clones only, minus some. The sample has fewer than 600,000 clones; around 89% are singletons. Sample treatment: some 19 received Ad26.COV2.S at low or high dose, single or two shots; 5 received placebo; per-sample allocation not given. Sampling took place 63 days after the first vaccine or placebo injection. Sample: peripheral blood, taken in a trial of Ad26.COV2.S vaccine versus placebo. All receptors come from a person aged 18-65 years who received the Ad26.COV2.S COVID-19 vaccine or a placebo.

J is TRBJ2-7 and V is TRBV24-1; weak D call: TRBD2 (7 bases). CDR1 is KGHDR, CDR2 SFDVKD, per germline. The germline V and J ends were trimmed by 3 bases and 11 bases, with 13 bases remaining between them. The CDR3 is 12 amino acids. CDR3 in amino acids: CATSDEGGRKYF. As DNA, the CDR3 is TGTGCCACCAGTGATGAGGGGGGGAGAAAGTACTTC.

The rearrangement joins TRBV12-3 or TRBV12-4 to TRBJ2-7; D tentatively reads TRBD1 or TRBD2 (5 bases each). Trimming left V 3 bases short and J 0 bases short, with 6 bases between. This CDR3 has 13 residues. In DNA form, the CDR3 reads TGTGCCAGCAGTTTGGGGACCTCCTACGAGCAGTACTTC. It encodes CASSLGTSYEQYF.

The rearrangement uses TRBV27 and TRBJ2-7, with D perhaps TRBD1 or TRBD2 (5 bases each). This CDR3 comprises 15 residues. The ends were cut back, 6 bases at V and 2 bases at J, with 17 bases in the middle. Germline assignment: CDR1 MNHEY and CDR2 SMNVEV (reference sequence). DNA of the CDR3: TGTGCCAGCAGGGGGGTGGGGGACGAAACCTACGAGCAGTACTTC. Translated: CASRGVGDETYEQYF.

V is TRBV25-1 and J is TRBJ2-2, with unresolved D. V lost 3 bases, J lost 5 bases, and 19 bases lay in between. CDR3 size: 17 residues. CDR1 and CDR2 from the germline V gene are MGHDK and SYGVNS. The CDR3 sequence is CASSDPGSPSATGELFF. For the CDR3, the DNA is TGTGCCAGCAGTGACCCCGGGTCCCCCTCGGCTACCGGGGAGCTGTTTTTT.

The V call is TRBV28, the J call TRBJ2-7; 8 nucleotides agree with TRBD2. V lost 7 bases, J lost 2 bases, and 1 base stayed unmatched. The CDR3 is 12 residues long. Germline CDR1 and CDR2: MDHEN and SYDVKM. The CDR3 sequence: CASMGLAYEQYF. The CDR3 DNA is TGTGCCAGCATGGGACTAGCCTACGAGCAGTACTTC.

The chain uses TRBV27 and TRBJ1-5; D is perhaps TRBD1 (5 bases). V was cut by 1 base and J by 2 bases, with 12 bases left in between. Germline-derived CDR1 and CDR2 are MNHEY and SMNVEV (reference sequence). The CDR3 covers 16 residues. The CDR3, as DNA: TGTGCCAGCAGTTTATTGGGGGTGGTCGGCAATCAGCCCCAGCATTTT. Translating it yields CASSLLGVVGNQPQHF.

This chain connects TRBV25-1 to TRBJ1-4, with 7 bases identical to TRBD1. The CDR3 has 13 residues. V lost 10 bases, J lost 5 bases, and 7 bases stayed unmatched. Germline assignment: CDR1 MGHDK and CDR2 SYGVNS. CDR3 bases: TGTGCCACTTGGGACAGACGAAATGAAAAACTGTTTTTT. Protein sequence: CATWDRRNEKLFF. The full variable domain, its missing parts supplied by reference TRBV25-1 and TRBJ1-4, is EADIYQTPRYLVIGTGKKITLECSQTMGHDKMYWYQQDPGMELHLIHYSYGVNSTEKGDLSSESTVSRIRTEHFPLTLESARPSHTSQYLCATWDRRNEKLFFGSGTQLSVL.

The J gene is TRBJ2-6, the V gene TRBV29-1; D gene ambiguous. This CDR3 has 15 amino acids. The V gene's germline CDR1 is SQVTM and CDR2 ANQGSEA. Trimming shortened V by 1 base and J by 0 bases, and 7 bases separated the two germline ends. As DNA, the CDR3 is TGCAGCGTTGAAGGATGGCTCTCTGGGGCCAACGTCCTGACTTTC. Amino acid sequence: CSVEGWLSGANVLTF.

This clone was counted once. This chain uses TRBV6-6 with TRBJ1-4, with no clear D. V lost 6 bases and J 3 bases, leaving 14 bases between the germline ends. The V gene's germline CDR1 is MNHNY and CDR2 SVGAGI (reference sequence). The CDR3 length is 15 residues. CDR3: CASSPLLVANEKLFF. Written as DNA, the CDR3 is TGTGCCAGCAGCCCGCTGTTGGTGGCTAATGAAAAACTGTTTTTT.

The chain employs TRBV5-4 and TRBJ1-1; tentative D call: TRBD1 (5 bases). V was clipped by 4 bases and J by 2 bases, with 18 bases between them. The CDR3 is 16 amino acids. Germline V gene lookup returns CDR1 SGHNT and CDR2 YYREEE (reference sequence). This CDR3 reads CASSRGFRDGNTEAFF. CDR3 sequence (DNA): TGTGCCAGCAGCCGAGGGTTCCGGGACGGTAACACTGAAGCTTTCTTT.

V gene TRBV4-3 combines with J gene TRBJ1-6; D gene unclear. Trimming took off 1 base at V and 6 bases at J, with 4 bases between the two ends. This CDR3 is built from 13 residues. From germline, CDR1 is LGHNA and CDR2 YSLEER. The CDR3 is CASSQVGNSPLHF. The CDR3 nucleotides are TGCGCCAGCAGCCAAGTAGGTAATTCACCCCTCCACTTT.

The V gene is TRBV2, the J gene TRBJ2-4, with 8 bases aligning to TRBD1. There are 17 residues in the CDR3. The germline gives CDR1 SNHLY, CDR2 FYNNEI. J lost 2 bases, V lost 2 bases, and 8 bases had no gene match. The CDR3 nucleotides are TGTGCCAGCAGTGAAACCGGACCCAGGGGGCCCAAAAACATTCAGTACTTC. The encoded protein is CASSETGPRGPKNIQYF.

The chain joins TRBV28 to TRBJ1-1, with D possibly TRBD1 on 6 matching bases. Per the germline V gene, CDR1 is MDHEN and CDR2 is SYDVKM. The germline V and J ends were trimmed by 3 bases and 5 bases, with 10 bases remaining between them. The CDR3 is 13 residues long. CDR3 nucleotide sequence: TGTGCCAGCAGTTTGGTCAGGGGTACTGAAGCTTTCTTT. Translating it yields CASSLVRGTEAFF.

The CDR3 bases are TGTGCCAGCAGTTACGGAGCGGGACTAGTGGATACGCAGTATTTT. Translating it yields CASSYGAGLVDTQYF. This chain links TRBV6-5 with TRBJ2-3, with 8 bases that match TRBD2. Germline assignment: CDR1 MNHEY and CDR2 SVGAGI. V lost 2 bases, J lost 6 bases, and 7 bases stayed unmatched. The CDR3 is made up of 15 amino acids.

The chain carries TRBV20-1 and TRBJ2-1; D call uncertain. CDR1 and CDR2 from the germline V gene are DFQATT and SNEGSKA (reference sequence). The V and J ends lost 3 bases and 4 bases respectively, with 22 bases between them. The CDR3 spans 17 residues. The CDR3 bases are TGCAGTGCTAGTACTCTGTCTTGGGCTAACCGTTACAATGAGCAGTTCTTC. This codes for CSASTLSWANRYNEQFF.

The chain couples TRBV4-2 to TRBJ1-2, with 11 bases fitting TRBD1. The junction had 6 bases not matched to a gene; V was cut back by 0 bases and J by 3 bases. The CDR3 contains 17 residues. Germline CDR1 reads LGHNA; CDR2 reads YNFKEQ. CDR3 sequence: CASSQDRTGGADYGYTF. As DNA, the CDR3 is TGTGCCAGCAGCCAAGATAGGACAGGGGGCGCTGACTATGGCTACACCTTC.

This chain links TRBV28 with TRBJ1-4; D may be TRBD1 (6 bases). CDR1 is MDHEN, CDR2 SYDVKM, per germline. This CDR3 is 13 amino acids long. Trimming stripped 8 bases from V and 7 bases from J, with 14 bases between. The CDR3 loop reads CASLSGGGEKLFF. In DNA form, the CDR3 reads TGTGCCAGCTTGTCGGGGGGCGGTGAAAAACTGTTTTTT.

CDR3 sequence (DNA): TGTGCCAGCAGCTGGACAGCCCATAATTCACCCCTCCACTTT. It yields the protein CASSWTAHNSPLHF. J is TRBJ1-6 and V is TRBV7-9, with D maybe TRBD1 (6 bases). Germline CDR1 SEHNR, CDR2 FQNEAQ (reference sequence). The CDR3 length is 14 residues. Trimming removed 4 bases from V and 5 bases from J, with 9 bases in between.

This clone appeared once. The rearrangement uses TRBV28 and TRBJ1-2, with D unclear. V was pared by 3 bases and J by 8 bases, with 10 bases between. CDR1 and CDR2 from the germline V gene are MDHEN and SYDVKM. This CDR3 has 12 amino acids. In DNA, the CDR3 is TGTGCCAGCAGTTTTTCCACCTGGGGCTACACCTTC. Its protein is CASSFSTWGYTF.

The chain employs TRBV24-1 and TRBJ2-3; D may be TRBD1 (6 bases). V lost 5 bases, J lost 0 bases, and 17 bases lay in between. CDR3 size: 17 residues. Looked up from germline, CDR1 is KGHDR and CDR2 is SFDVKD. The CDR3 region has the DNA TGTGCCACCAGTGCCCTAGGGGGTGGGGTCAGCACAGATACGCAGTATTTT. This sequence encodes CATSALGGGVSTDTQYF.